What follows are 3 T cell receptor beta chains derived from one specimen sequenced in a study of blood T cell repertoires in COVID-19. Only in-frame clones appear in the TCRdb table, and some are missing; sequencing was by immunoSEQ multiplex PCR. The sample lists more than 95,000 clones, over 80% seen once, with 12% in the top ten. Sequenced input: peripheral blood. The receptor set was obtained from a man in his sixties with acute or convalescent COVID-19.

V and J are TRBV18 and TRBJ2-6; D possibly corresponds to TRBD2 (5 bases). Germline CDR1 KGHSH, CDR2 LQKENI. The CDR3 has 16 amino acids. Trimming cost V 3 bases and J 0 bases, with 9 bases left between them. CDR3 DNA: TGTGCCAGCTCACCTGTGGACTTCTCTGGGGCCAACGTCCTGACTTTC. It yields the protein CASSPVDFSGANVLTF.

This clone has just a few counts. The chain has TRBV5-1 and TRBJ1-1; the D gene is possibly TRBD1 (6 bases). V was shortened by 4 bases and J by 2 bases, with 15 bases between the two germline ends. There are 15 residues in the CDR3. CDR1 is SGHRS and CDR2 is YFSETQ in the germline V gene. CDR3 sequence: CASSPGQRTNTEAFF. CDR3 in DNA: TGCGCCAGCAGCCCAGGACAGCGGACTAACACTGAAGCTTTCTTT.

The CDR3 sequence is CATSGGRANYYEQYF. CDR3 coding DNA: TGTGCCACCAGCGGGGGGAGGGCCAACTACTACGAGCAGTACTTC. The rearrangement links TRBV15 to TRBJ2-7; the match to TRBD2 covers 7 bases. Germline lookup yields CDR1 LNHNV and CDR2 YYDKDF (reference sequence). The CDR3 has 15 residues. V was pared by 5 bases and J by 3 bases, with 10 bases of the junction left unmatched. The full variable domain, rest sourced from reference TRBV15 and TRBJ2-7, is DAMVIQNPRYQVTQFGKPVTLSCSQTLNHNVMYWYQQKSSQAPKLLFHYYDKDFNNEADTPDNFQSRRPNTSFCFLDIRSPGLGDTAMYLCATSGGRANYYEQYFGPGTRLTVT.